The entry below gives a single T cell receptor beta chain sequence along with its context. Its antigen is as yet unknown. The CDR3 is 16 amino acids. The V gene's germline CDR1 is SGHKS and CDR2 YYEKEE (reference sequence). With 2 bases removed from V and 0 bases from J, the gap between germline ends came to 12 bases. TCRdb keeps only in-frame clones here, not all; method: immunoSEQ multiplex PCR. The profile covers around 130,000 clones, with around nine tenths appearing a single time and 8.4% taken by the ten largest. The data originate from a study of identifying expanded T cells in peripheral blood. Whole-study results and caveats: Variance in clone template counts between approximately 2-week samples significantly increased with total template count across all healthy donors.

Sample: blood. The chain has TRBV5-5 and TRBJ1-3, with TRBD1 as a possible D gene (6 bases). This receptor was obtained from a person between 18 and 69 years old in good health. Here the CDR3 reads CASSFITGPSGNTIYF. The CDR3 region has the DNA TGTGCCAGCAGCTTTATTACAGGGCCCTCTGGAAACACCATATATTTT.